One sample yielded the 27 T cell receptor beta chains listed below, sequenced in a study of regulatory T cells in long-lasting Graves disease. Time point reported: newly diagnosed GD, antithyroid drugs for less than 3 months. Extracted PBMC RNA gave rise to the TCR library. iRepertoire HTBI primers and Arm-PCR of CDR3 regions built TCR beta libraries. TCRdb re-analysed the multiplex PCR reads in MiXCR, keeping a single row per CDR3 protein. In the table there are hundreds of thousands of distinct CDR3 sequences, 15% to 20% of which are singletons. The sample also formed part of further work on T cells in Graves' hyperthyroidism and ophthalmopathy.

This specimen was peripheral blood mononuclear cells (PBMCs), taken at new diagnosis, from a patient treated with antithyroid drugs. These receptors were collected from a woman aged 35-65 years with Graves disease.

This clonotype has a count of ten or more. The V gene is TRBV10-3, the J gene TRBJ1-2, with D hard to call. V lost 3 bases to trimming and J lost 5 bases, with 19 bases between them. The CDR3 is made up of 16 amino acids. Germline CDR1 ENHRY, CDR2 SYGVKD. The CDR3 protein is CAISDSPGRSSYGYTF. The CDR3 DNA is TGTGCCATCAGTGACTCCCCAGGAAGATCATCTTATGGCTACACCTTC.

Many counts were recorded for this clonotype. The chain employs TRBV20-1 and TRBJ1-1; 9 nucleotides align to TRBD1. Losses at the gene ends were 0 bases for V and 7 bases for J; bases not matched to a gene: 12. The germline V gene has CDR1 DFQATT and CDR2 SNEGSKA (reference sequence). The CDR3 has 16 amino acids. CDR3 loop: CSARDRTGARIDEAFF. The CDR3, as DNA: TGCAGTGCTAGAGATAGGACAGGGGCACGTATCGATGAAGCTTTCTTT.

Concerning this clonotype: Since the CDR3 does not end with the conserved phenylalanine or tryptophan, this likely comes from a read error. The chain links TRBV27 to TRBJ2-2; no clear D gene. Trimming shortened V by 6 bases and J by 6 bases, and 20 bases separated the two germline ends. CDR1 is MNHEY and CDR2 is SMNVEV in the germline V gene (reference sequence). There are 16 residues in the CDR3. The CDR3 sequence is CASSHQRAPWAGELFS. CDR3 sequence (DNA): TGTGCCAGCAGCCATCAGAGAGCCCCTTGGGCCGGGGAGCTGTTTTCT.

This clonotype was detected many times. V gene TRBV3-1 combines with J gene TRBJ2-3; D call uncertain. Germline loops: CDR1 LGHDT, CDR2 YNNKEL (reference sequence). Trimming removed 1 base at V and 2 bases at J, with 7 bases between. The CDR3 covers 14 residues. The chain's CDR3 is CASSQGLSTDTQYF. The CDR3 DNA follows: TGTGCCAGCAGCCAAGGGTTGTCCACAGATACGCAGTATTTT.

This sequence joins TRBV5-1 and TRBJ1-1; D is unclear. This CDR3 has 13 residues. V dropped 1 base and J dropped 5 bases, with 9 bases sitting between them. CDR1 and CDR2 from the germline V gene are SGHRS and YFSETQ. The CDR3 nucleotides read TGCGCCAGCAGCTTGCCAGGTGTTACTGAAGCTTTCTTT. Its translation is CASSLPGVTEAFF.

The chain employs TRBV30 and TRBJ1-2, with TRBD1 matching over 10 bases. The length of the CDR3 is 15 residues. Looked up from germline, CDR1 is GTSNPN and CDR2 is SVGIG (reference sequence). J gave up 4 bases and V 2 bases, and 7 bases lay outside the gene matches. CDR3 region: CAWSLPGQGTYGYTF. The CDR3 coding sequence is TGTGCCTGGAGTTTGCCGGGACAGGGGACCTATGGCTACACCTTC.

The chain combines TRBV30 with TRBJ1-1; the match to TRBD1 covers 11 bases. The junction had 6 bases not matched to a gene; V was cut back by 5 bases and J by 4 bases. CDR1 and CDR2 (germline): GTSNPN, SVGIG (reference sequence). This CDR3 has 14 amino acids. Here the CDR3 reads CAWDVGTGGTEAFF. The CDR3 region has the DNA TGTGCCTGGGATGTCGGGACAGGGGGCACTGAAGCTTTCTTT. The complete variable domain, with remaining parts taken from reference TRBV30 and TRBJ1-1, reads SQTIHQWPATLVQPVGSPLSLECTVEGTSNPNLYWYRQAAGRGLQLLFYSVGIGQISSEVPQNLSASRPQDRQFILSSKKLLLSDSGFYLCAWDVGTGGTEAFFGQGTRLTVV.

This clonotype was seen repeatedly, ten times or more. CDR3 residues: CASSYSGTTPNTEAFF. The CDR3 DNA is TGTGCCAGCAGTTACTCCGGGACAACCCCGAACACTGAAGCTTTCTTT. V is TRBV6-5 and J is TRBJ1-1, with a possible D match to TRBD1 (6 bases). CDR1 MNHEY and CDR2 SVGAGI come from the germline V gene. The CDR3 totals 16 residues. V was pared by 0 bases and J by 1 base, with 12 bases between.

This clonotype came up many times. The genes are TRBV11-2 and TRBJ2-1; no firm D call. Germline V gene lookup returns CDR1 SGHAT and CDR2 FQNNGV. CDR3 length: 15 amino acids. V lost 5 bases, J lost 0 bases, and 11 bases lay in between. As DNA, the CDR3 is TGTGCCAGCAGCCTTGTGGCCAGCTCCTACAATGAGCAGTTCTTC. Amino acid sequence: CASSLVASSYNEQFF.

This clonotype was counted at least ten times. The rearrangement links TRBV11-2 to TRBJ1-1, with TRBD1 matching over 9 bases. CDR1 is SGHAT, CDR2 FQNNGV, per germline. The CDR3 runs to 14 residues. With V trimmed by 6 bases and J by 4 bases, 6 bases remained unmatched. CDR3 DNA sequence: TGTGCCAGCAGTATGGGACAGGGCGGCACTGAAGCTTTCTTT. Residues: CASSMGQGGTEAFF.

This clonotype showed up many times. The chain uses TRBV3-1 and TRBJ1-1; TRBD1 is a possible D gene (5 bases). CDR1 and CDR2 (germline): LGHDT, YNNKEL (reference sequence). V lost 4 bases and J 9 bases, leaving 12 bases between the germline ends. This CDR3 has 12 residues. The CDR3 loop is CASSRGGMQAFF. DNA for the CDR3: TGTGCCAGCAGCCGGGGGGGAATGCAAGCTTTCTTT.

This clonotype was seen at least ten times. V gene TRBV11-2 combines with J gene TRBJ2-7, with 9 bases that match TRBD2. Germline values: CDR1 SGHAT, CDR2 FQNNGV. CDR3 size: 17 residues. The trim removed 0 bases at V and 1 base at J, leaving 7 bases unmatched. The CDR3 reads CASSLDGTSGLSYEQYF. DNA for the CDR3: TGTGCCAGCAGCTTAGATGGAACTAGCGGGCTTTCCTACGAGCAGTACTTC. Full variable domain (rest looked up from reference TRBV11-2 and TRBJ2-7): EAGVAQSPRYKIIEKRQSVAFWCNPISGHATLYWYQQILGQGPKLLIQFQNNGVVDDSQLPKDRFSAERLKGVDSTLKIQPAKLEDSAVYLCASSLDGTSGLSYEQYFGPGTRLTVT.

In this sample, this clonotype turned up many times. The rearrangement uses TRBV18 and TRBJ1-1, with a possible D match to TRBD1 (6 bases). The CDR3 is 13 amino acids. The germline CDR1 and CDR2 sequences are KGHSH and LQKENI. V shed 2 bases and J shed 3 bases, with 7 bases lying between them. CDR3 loop: CASSPSGDTEAFF. For the CDR3, the DNA is TGTGCCAGCTCACCATCAGGGGACACTGAAGCTTTCTTT.

This clonotype was observed a few times. The chain joins TRBV12-3 or TRBV12-4 to TRBJ1-5; the D gene is possibly TRBD1 (5 bases). This CDR3 contains 15 residues. V shed 0 bases and J shed 5 bases, with 11 bases lying between them. CDR3 protein: CASSLALGDYQPQHF. The CDR3 bases are TGTGCCAGCAGTTTAGCGCTGGGGGACTATCAGCCCCAGCATTTT.

The V and J genes are TRBV6-1 and TRBJ1-2, with TRBD1 matching 10 bases. With V trimmed by 0 bases and J by 7 bases, 5 bases remained unmatched. The length of the CDR3 is 15 residues. Germline CDR1 MNHNS, CDR2 SASEGT. CDR3 bases: TGTGCCAGCAGTGAAGCATTGGGACAGGGGCTTGGCTACACCTTC. It is translated as CASSEALGQGLGYTF.

This clonotype was detected only a few times. The chain carries TRBV11-2 and TRBJ1-6; D is undetermined. Germline V gives CDR1 SGHAT, CDR2 FQNNGV. V was shortened by 5 bases and J by 8 bases, with 10 bases between the two germline ends. CDR3 size: 13 residues. The CDR3, as DNA: TGTGCCAGCAGCCCCACTGCGGATTCACCCCTCCACTTT. This translates into CASSPTADSPLHF.

This chain links TRBV7-6 with TRBJ2-7; the D gene is possibly TRBD1 (7 bases). V shed 5 bases and J shed 3 bases, with 17 bases lying between them. Germline loops: CDR1 SGHVS, CDR2 FNYEAQ. The CDR3 covers 15 residues. CDR3 sequence reads: CASSPRRDSYYEQYF. In nucleotides, the CDR3 is TGTGCCAGCAGCCCAAGGAGGGACAGCTACTACGAGCAGTACTTC.

This rearrangement joins TRBV7-2 to TRBJ2-7; 7 bases agree with TRBD2. CDR1 is SGHTA and CDR2 is FQGNSA in the germline V gene. The V and J ends lost 3 bases and 6 bases, in that order; junction bases with no gene match: 5. The CDR3 sequence is 13 residues long. The CDR3 DNA follows: TGTGCCAGCAGCTTCACGAGGGAGGGCGAGCAGTACTTC. This encodes CASSFTREGEQYF.

This clonotype was seen repeatedly, ten times or more. V usage is TRBV11-2 and J usage is TRBJ2-7; 9 bases fit TRBD1. CDR3 size: 18 residues. With V trimmed by 6 bases and J by 0 bases, 15 bases remained unmatched. In germline, CDR1 is SGHAT, CDR2 FQNNGV. The CDR3 bases are TGTGCCAGCAGTTTCAGTCTGGCGCGGACAGGGGCCTCCTACGAGCAGTACTTC. It specifies CASSFSLARTGASYEQYF.

This clonotype appeared a few times. This sequence joins TRBV3-1 and TRBJ1-3; D call uncertain. Germline lookup yields CDR1 LGHDT and CDR2 YNNKEL (reference sequence). V shed 7 bases and J shed 0 bases, with 13 bases lying between them. The CDR3 loop spans 15 amino acids. CDR3 DNA sequence: TGTGCCAGCAAACTGACACCATTCTCTGGAAACACCATATATTTT. Translated: CASKLTPFSGNTIYF.

This clonotype has a count of ten or more. The V gene is TRBV6-1, the J gene TRBJ2-7; 8 positions match TRBD1. The CDR3 has 13 residues. Unmatched junction bases numbered 13, after V lost 6 bases and J lost 12 bases. Germline V gene data show CDR1 as MNHNS and CDR2 as SASEGT. Here the CDR3 reads CASSDHGQGNGYF. In DNA, the CDR3 is TGTGCCAGCAGCGACCACGGACAGGGCAACGGGTACTTC.

This clonotype was seen ten or more times. This chain's CDR3 is CASSLSVAAPNTEAFF. The CDR3, as DNA: TGTGCCAGCAGCTTAAGCGTCGCGGCCCCAAACACTGAAGCTTTCTTT. J is TRBJ1-1 and V is TRBV7-9, with D unclear. Germline values: CDR1 SEHNR, CDR2 FQNEAQ (reference sequence). There are 16 residues in the CDR3. V was shortened by 2 bases and J by 2 bases, with 15 bases between the two germline ends.

This clonotype was seen a few times. A read error may explain this, as a much larger clone is one base away. Since the CDR3 does not end with the conserved phenylalanine or tryptophan, this likely comes from a read error. The chain has TRBV28 and TRBJ1-6; possible D gene TRBD1, 6 bases. This CDR3 region has 13 residues. From germline, CDR1 is MDHEN and CDR2 SYDVKM. V was cut by 3 bases and J by 9 bases, with 9 bases left in between. The DNA for the CDR3 is TGTGCCAGCAGTTTTGGGACATTTTCACCCCTCCACCTT. This gives the protein CASSFGTFSPLHL.

The chain has TRBV6-2 or TRBV6-3 and TRBJ2-5, with D possibly matching TRBD1 (6 bases). Between the trimmed V and J ends, which lost 0 bases and 5 bases, there was a span of 19 bases. CDR1 is MNHEY and CDR2 is SVGEGT in the germline V gene. The CDR3 runs to 17 residues. The CDR3 spells CASSYSSGTLNGETQYF. The CDR3 bases are TGTGCCAGCAGTTACTCGTCCGGGACACTAAATGGGGAGACCCAGTACTTC.

This clonotype was counted many times. This sequence joins TRBV2 and TRBJ2-5; D ambiguous. Germline V gene sequence: CDR1 SNHLY, CDR2 FYNNEI. The CDR3 spans 14 residues. The V end was cut by 7 bases, the J end by 1 base, with 13 bases between. CDR3: CASTWSGSQETQYF. The CDR3 DNA is TGTGCCAGCACGTGGTCAGGCAGCCAAGAGACCCAGTACTTC.

The chain recombines TRBV28 with TRBJ2-3; 12 nucleotides line up with TRBD2. V lost 3 bases and J lost 1; bases outside the gene matches: 11. This CDR3 is built from 19 residues. The V gene's germline CDR1 is MDHEN and CDR2 SYDVKM. The CDR3 spells CASSFGLASGGAGTDTQYF. In DNA form, the CDR3 reads TGTGCCAGCAGTTTTGGGTTGGCTAGCGGGGGGGCCGGCACAGATACGCAGTATTTT.

This clonotype appeared many times. V usage is TRBV12-3 or TRBV12-4 and J usage is TRBJ2-7; TRBD2 is a possible D gene (6 bases). Deletions cut 6 bases from V and 0 bases from J, with 15 bases between. CDR3 length: 15 amino acids. The CDR3 DNA follows: TGTGCCAGCAGACGCCAGGGAGGATCCTCCTACGAGCAGTACTTC. Encoded protein: CASRRQGGSSYEQYF.